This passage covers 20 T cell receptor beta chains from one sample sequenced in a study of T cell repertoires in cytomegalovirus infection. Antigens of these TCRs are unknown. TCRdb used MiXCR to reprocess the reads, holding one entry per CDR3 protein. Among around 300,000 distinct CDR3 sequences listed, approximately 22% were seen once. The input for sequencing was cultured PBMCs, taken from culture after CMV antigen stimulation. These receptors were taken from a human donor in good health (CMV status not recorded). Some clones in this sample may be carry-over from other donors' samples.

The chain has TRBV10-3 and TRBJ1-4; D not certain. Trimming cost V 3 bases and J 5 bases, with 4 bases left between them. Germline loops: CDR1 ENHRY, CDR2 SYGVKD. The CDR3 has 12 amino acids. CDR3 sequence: CAISDRNEKLFF. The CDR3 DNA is TGTGCCATCAGTGACAGGAATGAAAAACTGTTTTTT.

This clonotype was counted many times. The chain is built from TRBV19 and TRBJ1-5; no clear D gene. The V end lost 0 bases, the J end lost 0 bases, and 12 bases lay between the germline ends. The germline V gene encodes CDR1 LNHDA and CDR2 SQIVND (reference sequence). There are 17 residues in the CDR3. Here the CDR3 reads CASSIDMATPSNQPQHF. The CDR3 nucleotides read TGTGCCAGTAGTATAGATATGGCAACACCTAGCAATCAGCCCCAGCATTTT.

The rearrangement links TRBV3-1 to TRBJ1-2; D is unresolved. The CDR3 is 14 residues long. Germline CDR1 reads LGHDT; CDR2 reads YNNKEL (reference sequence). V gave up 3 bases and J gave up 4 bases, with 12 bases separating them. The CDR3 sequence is CASSQKSLFYGYTF. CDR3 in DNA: TGTGCCAGCAGCCAGAAATCCTTGTTCTATGGCTACACCTTC.

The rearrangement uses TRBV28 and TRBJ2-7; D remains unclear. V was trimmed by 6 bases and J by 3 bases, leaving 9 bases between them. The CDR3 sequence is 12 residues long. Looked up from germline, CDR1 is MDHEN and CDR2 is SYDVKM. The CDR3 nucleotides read TGTGCCAGCAGGGATTGGGGCTACGAGCAGTACTTC. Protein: CASRDWGYEQYF.

CDR3 residues: CASSSTAGYEQYF. CDR3 nucleotides: TGTGCCAGCAGCTCGACGGCGGGCTACGAGCAGTACTTC. This chain uses TRBV5-5 with TRBJ2-7, with a tentative D call TRBD2 (5 bases). CDR3 size: 13 residues. CDR1 is SGHKS, CDR2 YYEKEE, per germline (reference sequence). V gave up 3 bases and J gave up 3 bases, with 10 bases separating them.

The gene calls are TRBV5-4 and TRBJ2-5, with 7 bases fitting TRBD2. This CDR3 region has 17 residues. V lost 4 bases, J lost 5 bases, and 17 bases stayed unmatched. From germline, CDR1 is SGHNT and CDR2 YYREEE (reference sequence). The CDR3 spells CASSGGLMGGTWETQYF. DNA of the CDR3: TGTGCCAGCAGCGGGGGACTTATGGGAGGGACCTGGGAGACCCAGTACTTC.

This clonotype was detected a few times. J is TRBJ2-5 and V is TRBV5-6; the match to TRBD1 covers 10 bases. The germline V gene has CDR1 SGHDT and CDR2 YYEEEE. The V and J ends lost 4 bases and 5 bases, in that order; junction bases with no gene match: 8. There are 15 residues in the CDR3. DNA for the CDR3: TGTGCCAGCAGCGCAGGGACAGGGGACGCGGAGACCCAGTACTTC. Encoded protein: CASSAGTGDAETQYF.

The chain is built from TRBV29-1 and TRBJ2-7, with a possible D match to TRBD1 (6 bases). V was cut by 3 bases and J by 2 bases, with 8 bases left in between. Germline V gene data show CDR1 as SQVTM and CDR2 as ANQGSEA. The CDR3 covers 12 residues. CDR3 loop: CSVESGAYEQYF. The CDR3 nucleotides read TGCAGCGTTGAGTCAGGGGCCTACGAGCAGTACTTC.

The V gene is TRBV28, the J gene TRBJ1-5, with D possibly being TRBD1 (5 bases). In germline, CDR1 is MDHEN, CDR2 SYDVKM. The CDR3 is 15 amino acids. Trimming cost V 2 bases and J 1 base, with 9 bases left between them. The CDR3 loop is CASSLIGGSNQPQHF. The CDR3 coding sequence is TGTGCCAGCAGTTTAATTGGGGGAAGCAATCAGCCCCAGCATTTT.

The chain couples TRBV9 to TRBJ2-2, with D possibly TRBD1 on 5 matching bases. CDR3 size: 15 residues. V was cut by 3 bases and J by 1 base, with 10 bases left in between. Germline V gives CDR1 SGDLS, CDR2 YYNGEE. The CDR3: CASSAQDRNTGELFF. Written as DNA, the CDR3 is TGTGCCAGCAGCGCCCAAGACAGGAACACCGGGGAGCTGTTTTTT.

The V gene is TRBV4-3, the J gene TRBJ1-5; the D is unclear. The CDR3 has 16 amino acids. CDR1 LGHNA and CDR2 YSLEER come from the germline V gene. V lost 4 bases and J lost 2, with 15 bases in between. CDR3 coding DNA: TGCGCCAGCAGCCCGGGCCTCGGTGGGGGCAATCAGCCCCAGCATTTT. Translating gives CASSPGLGGGNQPQHF.

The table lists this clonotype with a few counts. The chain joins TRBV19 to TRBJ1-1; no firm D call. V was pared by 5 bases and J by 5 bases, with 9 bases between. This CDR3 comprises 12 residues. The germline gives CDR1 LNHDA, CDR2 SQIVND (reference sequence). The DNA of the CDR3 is TGTGCCAGTAGTTCTCCATTAACTGAAGCTTTCTTT. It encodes CASSSPLTEAFF.

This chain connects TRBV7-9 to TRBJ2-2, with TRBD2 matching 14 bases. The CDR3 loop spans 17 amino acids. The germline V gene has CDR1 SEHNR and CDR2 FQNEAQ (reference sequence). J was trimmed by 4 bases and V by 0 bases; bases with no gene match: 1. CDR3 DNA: TGTGCCAGCAGCTTAGCAGGACTAGCGGGAGGCACCGGGGAGCTGTTTTTT. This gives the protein CASSLAGLAGGTGELFF.

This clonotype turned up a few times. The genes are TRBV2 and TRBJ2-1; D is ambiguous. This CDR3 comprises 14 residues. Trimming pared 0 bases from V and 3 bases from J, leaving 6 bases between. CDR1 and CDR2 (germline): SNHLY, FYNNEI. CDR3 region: CASSEARGYNEQFF. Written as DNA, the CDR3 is TGTGCCAGCAGTGAAGCGCGAGGCTACAATGAGCAGTTCTTC. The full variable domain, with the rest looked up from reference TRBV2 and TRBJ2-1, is EPEVTQTPSHQVTQMGQEVILRCVPISNHLYFYWYRQILGQKVEFLVSFYNNEISEKSEIFDDQFSVERPDGSNFTLKIRSTKLEDSAMYFCASSEARGYNEQFFGPGTRLTVL.

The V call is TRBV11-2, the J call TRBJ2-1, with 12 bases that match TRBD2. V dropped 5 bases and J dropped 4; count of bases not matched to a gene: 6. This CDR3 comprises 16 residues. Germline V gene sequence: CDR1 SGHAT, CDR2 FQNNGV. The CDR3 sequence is CASSPLAGGAYNEQFF. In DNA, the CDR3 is TGTGCCAGCAGCCCACTAGCGGGAGGCGCATACAATGAGCAGTTCTTC.

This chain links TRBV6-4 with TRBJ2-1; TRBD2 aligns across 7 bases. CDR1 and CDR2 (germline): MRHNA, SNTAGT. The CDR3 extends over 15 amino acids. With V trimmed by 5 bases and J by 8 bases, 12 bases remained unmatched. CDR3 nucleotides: TGTGCCAGCAGTTTCTCGAGCGGGGCAGTGGATGAGCAGTTCTTC. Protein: CASSFSSGAVDEQFF.

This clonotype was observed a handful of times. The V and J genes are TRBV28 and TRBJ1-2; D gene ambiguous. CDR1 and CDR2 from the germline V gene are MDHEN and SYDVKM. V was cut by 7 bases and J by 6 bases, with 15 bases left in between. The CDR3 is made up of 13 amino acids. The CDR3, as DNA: TGTGCCAGCACCAAATCCGACCCGAATGGCTACACCTTC. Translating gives CASTKSDPNGYTF.

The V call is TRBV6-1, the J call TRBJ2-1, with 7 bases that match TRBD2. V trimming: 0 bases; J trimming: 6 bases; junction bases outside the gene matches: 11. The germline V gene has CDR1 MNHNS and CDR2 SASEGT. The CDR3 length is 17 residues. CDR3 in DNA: TGTGCCAGCAGTGAAGCGTGGAGGGAGGGCCCTATCAATGAGCAGTTCTTC. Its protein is CASSEAWREGPINEQFF.

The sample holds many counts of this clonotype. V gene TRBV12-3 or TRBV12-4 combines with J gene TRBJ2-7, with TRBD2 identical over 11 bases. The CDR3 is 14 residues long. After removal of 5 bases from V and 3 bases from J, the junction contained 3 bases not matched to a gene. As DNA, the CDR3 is TGTGCCAGCAGTACTAGCGGGAGAGTCTACGAGCAGTACTTC. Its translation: CASSTSGRVYEQYF.

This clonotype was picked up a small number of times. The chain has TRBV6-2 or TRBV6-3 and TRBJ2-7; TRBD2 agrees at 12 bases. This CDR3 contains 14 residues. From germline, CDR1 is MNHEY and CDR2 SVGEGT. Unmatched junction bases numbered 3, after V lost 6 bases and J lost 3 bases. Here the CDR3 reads CASRRTSGDYEQYV. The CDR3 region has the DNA TGTGCCAGCAGGAGGACTAGCGGGGACTACGAGCAGTACGTC.